This T cell receptor beta chain was profiled in a study of cytomegalovirus exposure and HLA in healthy donors. Broader study findings: A list of approximately 160 TCR beta chains associated with cytomegalovirus was given. The majority of TCR sequences were rare, yet some public TCRs appeared in many donors.

Worth noting for this clone: Its matching antigen is unknown. Different DNA sequences within this sample yield the same CDR3.

Donors were drawn from the approximately 110-subject validation cohort, separate from the approximately 670-subject first cohort. The protocol was immunoSEQ multiplex PCR, while the TCRdb copy is restricted to in-frame clones and leaves out a portion. The sample has 150,000 to 200,000 clones, around 96% seen once. Deletions cut 6 bases from V and 7 bases from J, with 6 bases between. The length of the CDR3 is 10 residues. Germline-derived CDR1 and CDR2 are MGHDK and SYGVNS. The genes are TRBV25-1 and TRBJ1-2; D is possibly TRBD1 (5 bases). Sequenced material: PBMCs. This sequence originates from a woman younger than 35 in good health and CMV-seronegative. CDR3 sequence: CASRGLGYTF. CDR3 DNA sequence: TGTGCCAGCAGGGGGCTTGGCTACACCTTC.